These T cell receptor beta chains were read from a single sample in a study of cytomegalovirus exposure and HLA in healthy donors. Data came from immunoSEQ multiplex PCR; TCRdb stores just in-frame clones and leaves some out. The sample includes approximately 270,000 clones, 70% to 90% seen only once; the top ten take about 1%. The specimen sequenced was PBMCs. Every receptor here comes from a woman younger than 35 in good health and CMV-seronegative. CDR3s include the opening cysteine and the closing phenylalanine or tryptophan. Each record gives: clone size, V gene, J gene, CDR3 protein. For some rows the clone size is stated as once, few or many, or as a class when expanded; others skip it.

abundance: .
v_gene: TRBV30
j_gene: TRBJ2-1
CDR3aa: CAWSALRDRGRNEQFF

abundance: .
v_gene: TRBV6-4
j_gene: TRBJ1-2
CDR3aa: CASSDLENYGYTF

abundance: few
v_gene: TRBV15
j_gene: TRBJ1-1
CDR3aa: CATSRDQIRYTEAFF

abundance: .
v_gene: TRBV5-1
j_gene: TRBJ2-7
CDR3aa: CASSLVGTGGDEQYF

abundance: .
v_gene: TRBV9
j_gene: TRBJ1-2
CDR3aa: CASSVSSGDGFYGYTF

abundance: .
v_gene: TRBV6-4
j_gene: TRBJ2-7
CDR3aa: CASRRTSGAPHEQYF

abundance: .
v_gene: TRBV15
j_gene: TRBJ2-4
CDR3aa: CATSREAGVKNIQYF

abundance: .
v_gene: TRBV2
j_gene: TRBJ1-5
CDR3aa: CASSAGTGGSQPQHF

abundance: .
v_gene: TRBV6-5
j_gene: TRBJ2-7
CDR3aa: CASKNPLGAHEQYF

abundance: once
v_gene: TRBV5-6
j_gene: TRBJ1-1
CDR3aa: CASSLWGGTEAFF

abundance: .
v_gene: TRBV10-3
j_gene: TRBJ1-2
CDR3aa: CAISGSREGYTF

abundance: .
v_gene: TRBV27
j_gene: TRBJ2-2
CDR3aa: CASSSLSDTGELFF

abundance: .
v_gene: TRBV6-6
j_gene: TRBJ1-2
CDR3aa: CAIRTGGVGYTF

abundance: once
v_gene: TRBV4-1
j_gene: TRBJ2-3
CDR3aa: CASTPRSWQSTDTQYF

abundance: .
v_gene: TRBV30
j_gene: TRBJ2-7
CDR3aa: CASHRTTGPRSFEQYF

abundance: .
v_gene: TRBV6-5
j_gene: TRBJ2-1
CDR3aa: CASSYLGQGNEQFF

abundance: .
v_gene: TRBV7-6
j_gene: TRBJ2-1
CDR3aa: CASSLTRVTASYNEQFF